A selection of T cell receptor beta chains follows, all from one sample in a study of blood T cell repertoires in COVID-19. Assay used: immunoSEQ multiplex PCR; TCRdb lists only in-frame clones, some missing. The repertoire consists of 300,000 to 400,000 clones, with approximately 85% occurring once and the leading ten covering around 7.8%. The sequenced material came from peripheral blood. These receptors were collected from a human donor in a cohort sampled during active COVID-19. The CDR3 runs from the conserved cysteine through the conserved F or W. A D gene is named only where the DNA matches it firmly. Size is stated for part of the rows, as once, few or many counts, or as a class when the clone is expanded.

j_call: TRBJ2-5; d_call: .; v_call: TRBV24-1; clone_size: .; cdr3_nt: TGTGCCACCAGTGATTTGGCAGGGGGGAAAGAGACCCAGTACTTC; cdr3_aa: CATSDLAGGKETQYF
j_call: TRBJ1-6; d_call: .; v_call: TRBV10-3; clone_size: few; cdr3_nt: TGTGCCATCACTGCGACAGGTGAAAATTCACCCCTCCACTTT; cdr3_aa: CAITATGENSPLHF
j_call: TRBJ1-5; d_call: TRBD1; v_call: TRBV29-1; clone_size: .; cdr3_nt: TGCAGCGTTTCCGGGACAGGGTTTTATCAGCCCCAGCATTTT; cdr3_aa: CSVSGTGFYQPQHF
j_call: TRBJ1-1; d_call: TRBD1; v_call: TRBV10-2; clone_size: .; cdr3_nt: TGCGCCACCTCGGGACAGGGAGACACTGAAGCTTTCTTT; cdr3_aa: CATSGQGDTEAFF
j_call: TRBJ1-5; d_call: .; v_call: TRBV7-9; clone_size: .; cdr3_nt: TGTGCCAGCGAGGAGGGGCGGGGAAGCAATCAGCCCCAGCATTTT; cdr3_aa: CASEEGRGSNQPQHF
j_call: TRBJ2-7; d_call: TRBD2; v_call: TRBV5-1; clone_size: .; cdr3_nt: TGCGCCAGCAGCACTAGCGGGGGGTCTTCCTACGAGCAGTACTTC; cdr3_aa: CASSTSGGSSYEQYF
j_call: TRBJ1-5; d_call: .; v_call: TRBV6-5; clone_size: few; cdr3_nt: TGTGCCAGCAGCAAGAGGGGCAATCAGCCCCAGCATTTT; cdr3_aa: CASSKRGNQPQHF
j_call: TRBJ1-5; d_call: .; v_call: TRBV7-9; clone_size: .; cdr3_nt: TGTGCCAGCAGCTCCTCAGGGGCTGTTCAGCCCCAGCATTTT; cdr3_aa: CASSSSGAVQPQHF
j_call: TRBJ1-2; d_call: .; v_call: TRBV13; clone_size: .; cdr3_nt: TGTGCCAGCAGCTCAAACAGGGACTATGGCTACACCTTC; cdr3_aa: CASSSNRDYGYTF
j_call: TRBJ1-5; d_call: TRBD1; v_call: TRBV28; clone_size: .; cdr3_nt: TGTGCCAGCGGGGACAGGGGTGATCAGCCCCAGCATTTT; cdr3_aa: CASGDRGDQPQHF
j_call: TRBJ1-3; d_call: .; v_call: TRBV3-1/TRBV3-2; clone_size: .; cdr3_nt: TGTGCCAGCAGCCAAGAGAGGAAGAGCTCTGGAAACACCATATATTTT; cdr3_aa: CASSQERKSSGNTIYF
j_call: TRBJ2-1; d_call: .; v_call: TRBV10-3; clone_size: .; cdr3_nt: TGTGCCATCAGTGACCAAGGGGCAGGGGTCGGCAATGAGCAGTTCTTC; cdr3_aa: CAISDQGAGVGNEQFF
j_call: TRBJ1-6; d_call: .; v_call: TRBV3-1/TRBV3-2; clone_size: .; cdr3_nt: TGTGCCAGCAGCCCGGGGGGCCTTTCACCCCTCCACTTT; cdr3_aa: CASSPGGLSPLHF
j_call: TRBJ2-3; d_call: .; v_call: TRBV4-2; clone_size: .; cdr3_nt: TGTGCCAGCAGCCGGAGGGCCGGGGAAGAATACACAGATACGCAGTATTTT; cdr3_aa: CASSRRAGEEYTDTQYF
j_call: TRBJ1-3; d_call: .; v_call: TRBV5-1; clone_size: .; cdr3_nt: TGCGCCAGCAGCTTGGCTGGGGCAGCTTCTGGAAACACCATATATTTT; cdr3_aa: CASSLAGAASGNTIYF
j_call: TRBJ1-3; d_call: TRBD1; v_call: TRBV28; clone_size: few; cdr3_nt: TGTGCCAGCAGTTTTTCAGGGGGCTCTGGAAACACCATATATTTT; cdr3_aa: CASSFSGGSGNTIYF
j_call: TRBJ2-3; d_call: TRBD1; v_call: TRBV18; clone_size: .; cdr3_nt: TGTGCCAGCTCACCCAGGACAGGGGCGGAAGATACGCAGTATTTT; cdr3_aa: CASSPRTGAEDTQYF
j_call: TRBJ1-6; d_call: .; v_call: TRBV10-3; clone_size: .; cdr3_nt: TGTGCCATCAGTGAGTCGGGACACCTAAATAATTCACCCCTCCACTTT; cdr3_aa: CAISESGHLNNSPLHF
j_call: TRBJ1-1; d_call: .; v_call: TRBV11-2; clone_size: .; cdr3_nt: TGTGCCAGCAGCTTGCTTTTGGGCTCTGCTGAAGCTTTCTTT; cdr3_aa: CASSLLLGSAEAFF
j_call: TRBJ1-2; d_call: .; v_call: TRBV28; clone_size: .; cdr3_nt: TGTGCCAGCAGTCCCCCTCGGGGGTATGGCTACACCTTC; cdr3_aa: CASSPPRGYGYTF
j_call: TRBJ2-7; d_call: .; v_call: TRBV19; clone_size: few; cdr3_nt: TGTGCCAGTAGTAGGGACAATGGCTACGAGCAGTACTTC; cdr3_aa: CASSRDNGYEQYF
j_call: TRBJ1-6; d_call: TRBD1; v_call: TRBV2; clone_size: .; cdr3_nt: TGTGCCAGCAGTGAGACAGGGGGCGCCTATAATTCACCCCTCCACTTT; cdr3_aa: CASSETGGAYNSPLHF
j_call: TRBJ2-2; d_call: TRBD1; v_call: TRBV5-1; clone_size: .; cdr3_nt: TGCGCCAGCAGCCCGGACAGGCAGTCCCCCGGGGAGCTGTTTTTT; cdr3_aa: CASSPDRQSPGELFF